The entry below gives a single T cell receptor beta chain sequence along with its context. Its matching antigen is unknown. These data originate in a study of human T cells and chemical hapten exposure. Across the study: 0.01% DPC was applied to the upper back in patch tests, which were read at 6 days. The cohort included alopecia areata under or over 50% scalp, totalis and universalis.

Indicated time point: patch test 3, about 24 weeks after DPC sensitization. Treatment here: therapeutic diphenylcyclopropenone sensitization with weekly scalp DPC. Broader study findings: DPC sensitization left the count of TCRs above 1 in 1000 unchanged.

V lost 4 bases, J lost 1 base, and 6 bases lay in between. The CDR3 runs to 13 residues. In germline, CDR1 is SEHNR, CDR2 FQNEAQ (reference sequence). TCRdb analysed the RACE reads with MiXCR anew, one entry per CDR3 protein. The profile shows about 64,000 distinct CDR3 sequences, approximately 10% of them singletons. The sequenced sample was whole blood, obtained in connection with sensitization to the hapten diphenylcyclopropenone (DPC). This receptor was identified in a woman aged 25 to 39 with alopecia areata. Some clones in this sample may be carry-over from other donors' samples. This chain uses TRBV7-9 with TRBJ2-3; D call uncertain. CDR3 sequence reads: CASSSVGTDTQYF. The CDR3 nucleotides are TGTGCCAGCAGCTCAGTGGGCACAGATACGCAGTATTTT.